The sequence of this T cell receptor (beta chain) was determined in a study of blood T cell repertoires in COVID-19 (dated by TCRdb to 2018 to 2020). Context from the whole study: Collaborator samples came from the United States, Italy and Spain and covered acute and convalescent phases of COVID-19. The material from the prospective study consisted of cDNA or gDNA derived from T cells, B-cell-depleted T cells, or PBMCs. The dataset comprised deeply sampled blood TCRbeta repertoires from subjects exposed to, actively infected with, or recovered from COVID-19. The repertoires were made available in a free public database intended to serve as a resource for research on the immune response to SARS-CoV-2. The samples were drawn from the first 160 participants of the ongoing ImmuneRACE study and from 1,254 subjects provided by 6 global collaborators. Sample metadata almost always included a de-identified subject ID, COVID-19 status, age in years and sex. Where available, HLA class I and class II types were obtained from metadata supplied by the sample provider rather than from assay-based typing. Here is what the overall study found, with its caveats: Clinical and demographic metadata were provided uncurated, with the amount varying by source and participant.

TCRbeta CDR3 regions were amplified from genomic DNA by means of the immunoSEQ Assay, a bias-controlled multiplex PCR. The original methods were these. The number of nucleated cells in each sample was estimated by amplification of reference gene primers within the assay. To quantify the absolute abundance of each unique TCRbeta CDR3 rearrangement, sequence reads were collapsed and filtered. For each sample, productive Simpson clonality was calculated as the square root of Simpson's diversity index across productive rearrangements. Entries here come from immuneACCESS through TCRdb and include only in-frame sequences with V and J called. Some clones fail to appear in such tables; in the studies checked, an unresolved V gene covers under half of the shortfall, and the cause of the remainder is unknown. V and J calls and clone size come straight from that table; D and trimming were deduced from the DNA. For this sample there are 250,000 to 350,000 clones; about nine tenths appear just once. The ten largest clones add up to just under 9% of the sample.

Only one count was recorded for this clone. The clone's antigen remains unknown. Within one base of it there is no much larger clone, and no base qualities were kept. The germline V and J ends show losses of 5 bases and 6 bases respectively, and no gene match explains 8 bases of the junction. Including cysteine and phenylalanine, the CDR3 has 14 amino acids. Of the read, only the CDR3 DNA is kept; its 42 bases are in frame from base 1. Per the germline V gene (reference sequence), LNHDA is the CDR1 and SQIVND is the CDR2. In the prospective study, participants were roughly 18 to 95 years old, resided in 20 to 30 geographic areas of the United States, and were enrolled through a virtual design. In the prospective study, cohorts were assigned on the basis of participant-reported clinical history obtained from a screening survey and a study questionnaire. Recovered participants in ImmuneRACE Cohort 3 were defined as having two consecutive negative NP/OP PCR tests, clearance from a healthcare professional, or resolution of symptoms. Mobile phlebotomists in the prospective study collected whole blood, serum and a nasopharyngeal or oropharyngeal swab from every participant. Participants in the prospective study had the option to provide additional blood draws and questionnaires over a roughly two-month period. Blood samples from the prospective study were shipped frozen or at room temperature prior to DNA extraction.

In this chain, TRBV19 is recombined with TRBJ1-1, with 8 central nucleotides matching TRBD1. The receptor was derived from a woman aged 18-29 years who had recovered from COVID-19. Sequenced input: PBMCs or T cells enriched from blood (not recorded which). The CDR3 region: CASSSTGVRAEAFF. The nucleotide sequence is TGTGCCAGTAGTTCGACAGGGGTTAGGGCTGAAGCTTTCTTT.